A single sample gave rise to the 5 T cell receptor beta chains below, sequenced in a study of control samples from healthy donors and cancer patients. The assay was immunoSEQ multiplex PCR, and TCRdb's table has in-frame clones only and misses some. The repertoire holds under 130,000 clones, with around 89% as singletons. Specimen: PBMCs. The receptor set was obtained from a man between 60 and 70 years old with lung cancer.

The chain couples TRBV18 to TRBJ1-2, with D possibly TRBD1 on 5 matching bases. Trimming shortened V by 0 bases and J by 2 bases, and 19 bases separated the two germline ends. Germline CDR1 and CDR2: KGHSH and LQKENI. The CDR3 is 18 amino acids. The CDR3 reads CASSPPNAGTAPNYGYTF. In DNA, the CDR3 is TGTGCCAGCTCACCACCTAATGCTGGGACTGCCCCCAACTATGGCTACACCTTC.

The rearrangement joins TRBV7-2 to TRBJ2-3; D is undetermined. Germline V lookup: CDR1 SGHTA, CDR2 FQGNSA. There are 14 residues in the CDR3. Between the trimmed V and J ends, which lost 5 bases and 4 bases, there was a span of 13 bases. DNA for the CDR3: TGTGCCAGCAGCCCCGCACGGTGGGCAGATACGCAGTATTTT. Protein sequence: CASSPARWADTQYF.

The genes are TRBV2 and TRBJ1-5; D remains unclear. Germline V gives CDR1 SNHLY, CDR2 FYNNEI. The CDR3 spans 12 residues. Trimming pared 4 bases from V and 4 bases from J, leaving 5 bases between. The chain's CDR3 is CASSGSNQPQHF. The CDR3 DNA follows: TGTGCCAGCAGTGGGAGTAATCAGCCCCAGCATTTT.

The chain links TRBV5-6 to TRBJ2-5, with D tentatively TRBD1 (5 bases). The germline V gene encodes CDR1 SGHDT and CDR2 YYEEEE. Trimming removed 1 base from V and 5 bases from J, with 21 bases in between. The length of the CDR3 is 17 residues. DNA of the CDR3: TGTGCCAGCAGCTTGCCTGGGTCTGGCAGGGCGTATGAGACCCAGTACTTC. This encodes CASSLPGSGRAYETQYF.

J is TRBJ1-5 and V is TRBV4-1, with D perhaps matching TRBD1 (6 bases). Looked up from germline, CDR1 is MGHRA and CDR2 is YSYEKL. Between the trimmed V and J ends, which lost 5 bases and 5 bases, there was a span of 7 bases. The CDR3 runs to 12 residues. This chain's CDR3 is CASSSGDQPQHF. The CDR3 bases are TGCGCCAGCAGCTCAGGGGATCAGCCCCAGCATTTT.